This T cell receptor beta chain was documented in a study of TIL therapy for anti-PD-1-resistant metastatic lung cancer. The immunoSEQ assay was v3. Clones were sequenced by immunoSEQ multiplex PCR, and TCRdb holds only the in-frame ones, with some missing. The data hold tens of thousands of clones, with roughly 85% observed a single time. Per germline, CDR1 SGHNT and CDR2 YYREEE (reference sequence). The CDR3 spans 12 residues. V was shortened by 4 bases and J by 5 bases, with 9 bases between the two germline ends. The time point here: pre-treatment sample, taken before nivolumab and TIL therapy. This TCR derives from a woman aged 30 to 85 with non-small cell lung cancer. V gene TRBV5-4 combines with J gene TRBJ2-5, with D unclear. The source was blood, collected at baseline. The CDR3, as DNA: TGTGCCAGCAGCCTGTGGGCGGAGACCCAGTACTTC. It yields the protein CASSLWAETQYF.